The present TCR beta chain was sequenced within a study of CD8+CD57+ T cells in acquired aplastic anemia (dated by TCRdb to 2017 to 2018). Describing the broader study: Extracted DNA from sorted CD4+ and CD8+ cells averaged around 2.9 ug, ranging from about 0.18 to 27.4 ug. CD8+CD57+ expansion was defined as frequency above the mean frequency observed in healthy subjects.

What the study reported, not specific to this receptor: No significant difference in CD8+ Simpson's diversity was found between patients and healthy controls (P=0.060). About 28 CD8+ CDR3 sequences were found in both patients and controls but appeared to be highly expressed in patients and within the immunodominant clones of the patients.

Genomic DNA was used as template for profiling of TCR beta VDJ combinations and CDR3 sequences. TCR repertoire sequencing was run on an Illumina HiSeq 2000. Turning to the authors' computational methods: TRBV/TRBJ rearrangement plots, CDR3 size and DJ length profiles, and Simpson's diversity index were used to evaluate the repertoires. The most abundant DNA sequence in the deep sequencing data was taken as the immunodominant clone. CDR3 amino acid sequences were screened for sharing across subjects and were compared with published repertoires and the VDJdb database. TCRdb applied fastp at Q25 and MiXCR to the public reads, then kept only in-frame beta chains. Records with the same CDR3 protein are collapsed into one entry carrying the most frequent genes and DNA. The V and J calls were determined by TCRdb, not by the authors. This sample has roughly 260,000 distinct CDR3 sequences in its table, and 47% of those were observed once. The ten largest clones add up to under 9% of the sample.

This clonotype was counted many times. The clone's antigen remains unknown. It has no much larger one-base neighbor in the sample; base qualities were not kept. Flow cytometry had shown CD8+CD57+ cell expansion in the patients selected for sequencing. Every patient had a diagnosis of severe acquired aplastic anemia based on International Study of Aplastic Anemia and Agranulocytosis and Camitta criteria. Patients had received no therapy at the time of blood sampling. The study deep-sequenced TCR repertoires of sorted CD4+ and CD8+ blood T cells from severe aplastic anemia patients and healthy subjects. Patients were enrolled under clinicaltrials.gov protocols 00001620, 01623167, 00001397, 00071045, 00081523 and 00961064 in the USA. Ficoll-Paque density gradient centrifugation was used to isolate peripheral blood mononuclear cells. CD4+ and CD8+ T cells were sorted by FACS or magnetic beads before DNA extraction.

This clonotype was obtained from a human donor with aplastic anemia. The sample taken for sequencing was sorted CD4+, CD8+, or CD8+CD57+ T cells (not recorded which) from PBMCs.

Here is the DNA: TGCGCCACCCTCGGGTTGGTAGCGCGACTGCGGGATGAGCAGTTCTTC. Its product reads: CATLGLVARLRDEQFF. The chain links TRBV10-2 with TRBJ2-1; perhaps TRBD2 is the D gene, with 5 bases matching. The trim is 10 bases for V and 8 bases for J, with a gap of 27 bases between the germline ends. The germline V gene yields WSHSY for CDR1 and SAAADI for CDR2. Including the terminal cysteine and phenylalanine, the CDR3 comprises 16 residues. Just the 48-base CDR3 DNA is kept, in frame starting at base 1.